The next 14 T cell receptor beta chains were all read from a single sample in a study of shared clonotypes between healthy human individuals (TCRdb year 2020). Library preparation used the immunoSEQ multiplex PCR assay. TCRdb carries this immuneACCESS record with in-frame sequences only. Its versions omit some clonotypes, under half of them owing to an unresolved V gene in the studies checked, with the rest unexplained. The sample contains approximately 600,000 clones, roughly 96% of them found a single time. The ten top clones hold about 0.11% of the sample. For the CD8 naive samples, CD45RO-negative cells were positively selected for CCR7, yielding a CD45RA+CCR7+ population from which TemRA cells were excluded. Source material: naive CD8+ T cells sorted from blood. The cell subset or site tag for this specimen amounts to: CD45RA+CCR7+. The source is a woman aged 25 to 39 in good health.

V gene TRBV7-8 combines with J gene TRBJ2-3, with 10 bases fitting TRBD2. The V segment lost 5 bases and the J segment 1 base; nucleotides outside the gene matches: 3. Germline lookup yields CDR1 SGHVS and CDR2 FQNEAQ. CDR3 length equals 15 residues. CDR3 bases: TGTGCCAGCAGCGTCCTAGCGGGAGGCACAGATACGCAGTATTTT. It codes for CASSVLAGGTDTQYF.

In this sample, this clone turned up once. This chain uses TRBV28 with TRBJ1-6; D uncertain. V dropped 3 bases and J dropped 8 bases, with 11 bases sitting between them. This CDR3 comprises 14 residues. Germline V gene sequence: CDR1 MDHEN, CDR2 SYDVKM. The CDR3 DNA sequence: TGTGCCAGCAGTTTTCGGGGAGGAGATTCACCCCTCCACTTT. Its translation is CASSFRGGDSPLHF.

In its sample, this clone was seen once. The chain has TRBV7-7 and TRBJ2-7; the D is unclear. Germline loops: CDR1 SSHAT, CDR2 FNYEAQ (reference sequence). The CDR3 is 11 amino acids. The V and J ends lost 6 bases and 2 bases respectively, with 5 bases between them. CDR3 in DNA: TGTGCCAGCAGGTCTCCCTACGAGCAGTACTTC. This codes for CASRSPYEQYF.

This chain joins TRBV2 and TRBJ2-7; 8 bases map to TRBD1. CDR1 is SNHLY, CDR2 FYNNEI, per germline. J was trimmed by 2 bases and V by 6 bases; bases with no gene match: 0. The CDR3 has 12 amino acids. The CDR3 is CASRGQAYEQYF. The CDR3, as DNA: TGTGCCAGCAGGGGACAGGCCTACGAGCAGTACTTC. Full variable domain (outside the CDR3, taken from reference TRBV2 and TRBJ2-7): EPEVTQTPSHQVTQMGQEVILRCVPISNHLYFYWYRQILGQKVEFLVSFYNNEISEKSEIFDDQFSVERPDGSNFTLKIRSTKLEDSAMYFCASRGQAYEQYFGPGTRLTVT.

The chain uses TRBV29-1 and TRBJ2-1; TRBD2 is a possible D gene (6 bases). Germline loops: CDR1 SQVTM, CDR2 ANQGSEA. The V and J ends lost 5 bases and 2 bases respectively, with 10 bases between them. The CDR3 runs 13 residues. The CDR3 sequence: CSVRGGTYNEQFF. The CDR3 DNA sequence: TGCAGCGTTCGGGGCGGGACCTACAATGAGCAGTTCTTC.

The chain carries TRBV9 and TRBJ2-1, with 9 bases matching TRBD2. V shed 4 bases and J 0 bases; nucleotides not matched to a gene: 5. CDR3 length equals 16 residues. Germline values: CDR1 SGDLS, CDR2 YYNGEE. The chain's CDR3 is CASSTQLAGSYNEQFF. The CDR3 region has the DNA TGTGCCAGCAGCACTCAACTAGCGGGCTCCTACAATGAGCAGTTCTTC.

As regards this clone: Within the sample, other DNA sequences also encode this same CDR3. This sequence joins TRBV9 and TRBJ2-1; D is ambiguous. Germline assignment: CDR1 SGDLS and CDR2 YYNGEE. V was cut by 0 bases and J by 0 bases, with 7 bases left in between. The CDR3 runs 15 residues. The DNA for the CDR3 is TGTGCCAGCAGCGTAGGAACCAGCTCCTACAATGAGCAGTTCTTC. Amino acid sequence: CASSVGTSSYNEQFF.

The chain combines TRBV25-1 with TRBJ1-1; no reliable D call. This CDR3 has 11 residues. V dropped 8 bases and J dropped 4 bases, with 8 bases sitting between them. CDR1 MGHDK and CDR2 SYGVNS come from the germline V gene. The CDR3 is CASFVGTEAFF. In DNA form, the CDR3 reads TGTGCCAGCTTCGTGGGCACTGAAGCTTTCTTT.

This clone was seen just once. The chain has TRBV12-5 and TRBJ2-3, with D perhaps TRBD1 (6 bases). This CDR3 has 15 amino acids. CDR1 LGHNT and CDR2 FRNRAP come from the germline V gene. V dropped 6 bases and J dropped 0 bases, with 13 bases sitting between them. For the CDR3, the DNA is TGTGCTAGTGGCCTGGGGGCATCGAGCACAGATACGCAGTATTTT. Translating it yields CASGLGASSTDTQYF.

The V call is TRBV28, the J call TRBJ2-7, with 7 bases identical to TRBD2. J lost 3 bases, V lost 3 bases, and 5 bases had no gene match. Germline loops: CDR1 MDHEN, CDR2 SYDVKM. This CDR3 is built from 14 residues. CDR3 coding DNA: TGTGCCAGCAGTTTTTCTAGCGGAATCTACGAGCAGTACTTC. Its translation is CASSFSSGIYEQYF.

The chain has TRBV28 and TRBJ2-3; 8 nucleotides align to TRBD2. The CDR3 loop spans 13 amino acids. Germline V lookup: CDR1 MDHEN, CDR2 SYDVKM. Trimming cost V 2 bases and J 6 bases; bases outside gene matches: 1. In nucleotides, the CDR3 is TGTGCCAGCAGTTTAGGCGGGAGGGATACGCAGTATTTT. Encoded protein: CASSLGGRDTQYF.

The chain links TRBV5-1 to TRBJ2-1; no definite D call. Trimming shortened V by 2 bases and J by 6 bases, and 9 bases separated the two germline ends. This CDR3 has 13 residues. Germline V CDR1 and CDR2: SGHRS, YFSETQ. The CDR3 nucleotides are TGCGCCAGCAGCTTCTTAGCAGTCAATGAGCAGTTCTTC. It yields the protein CASSFLAVNEQFF.

The chain is built from TRBV6-5 and TRBJ2-1; D tentatively reads TRBD1 or TRBD2 (6 bases each). The V gene lost 10 bases and the J gene lost 6 bases, with 16 bases spanning the gap. This CDR3 comprises 13 residues. The germline gives CDR1 MNHEY, CDR2 SVGAGI. The CDR3 sequence: CATLGGPGNEQFF. Here the CDR3 DNA reads TGTGCCACCTTGGGGGGCCCAGGCAATGAGCAGTTCTTC.

V gene TRBV28 combines with J gene TRBJ2-7; 10 nucleotides align to TRBD1. From germline, CDR1 is MDHEN and CDR2 SYDVKM. Trimming cost V 5 bases and J 0 bases; bases outside gene matches: 7. There are 16 residues in the CDR3. The CDR3 DNA is TGTGCCAGCAGTCGAATGGACAGGGGGACCTCCTACGAGCAGTACTTC. Translating gives CASSRMDRGTSYEQYF.